A selection of T cell receptor beta chains follows, all from one sample in a study of T cell repertoires in ileal Crohn's disease. Profiled with immunoSEQ multiplex PCR; TCRdb holds only in-frame clones, not every one. The table records about 14,000 clones, nearly 80% of them present only once. The sequencing sample was made of ileal tissue. All receptors come from an adult with Crohn's disease. Both conserved end residues are part of each CDR3. A D gene is named only where the DNA matches it firmly. Size is stated for part of the rows, as once, few or many counts, or as a class when the clone is expanded.

d_gene	abundance	j_gene	v_gene	CDR3nt	CDR3aa
TRBD2	-	TRBJ2-7	TRBV9	TGTGCCAGCAGCGTAGTAGCGGGGGGCGCCCCGGGTGAGCAGTACTTC	CASSVVAGGAPGEQYF
-	-	TRBJ2-2	TRBV2	TGTGCCAGCAGTGAGATGGGGACTAACACCGGGGAGCTGTTTTTT	CASSEMGTNTGELFF
-	-	TRBJ2-1	TRBV7-4	TGTGCCAGCAGCCGCGGCTCGGCGAGCAATGAGCAGTTCTTC	CASSRGSASNEQFF
-	-	TRBJ2-1	TRBV7-2	TGTGCCAGCAGCTTAGCTGTGGGGGCTAGGGAGCAGTTCTTC	CASSLAVGAREQFF
-	-	TRBJ1-5	TRBV28	TGTGCCAGCAGGACCCACAGGGATGGTCAGCCCCAGCATTTT	CASRTHRDGQPQHF
TRBD2	-	TRBJ2-5	TRBV4-2	TGTGCCAGCAGCCAAGGGACTAGCGGGGCGGGGGAGACCCAGTACTTC	CASSQGTSGAGETQYF
-	-	TRBJ1-2	TRBV28	TGTGCCAGCAGTTTATATTTGGCTAGCATAGGAGGTGGCTACACCTTC	CASSLYLASIGGGYTF
-	-	TRBJ1-1	TRBV15	TGTGCCACCAGCAATGCAGGCGCAGCGAACACTGAAGCTTTCTTT	CATSNAGAANTEAFF
-	-	TRBJ2-7	TRBV27	TGTGCCAGCAGTTTTAGCATCTCCTACGAGCAGTACTTC	CASSFSISYEQYF
-	-	TRBJ2-1	TRBV6-5	TGTGCCAGCAGCCTACTCGGCAATGAGCAGTTCTTC	CASSLLGNEQFF
TRBD2	few	TRBJ2-7	TRBV5-6	TGTGCCAGCAGCTCTGGGACTAGCCCCTACGAGCAGTACTTC	CASSSGTSPYEQYF
-	-	TRBJ1-5	TRBV6-1	TGTGCCAGCAGTCGCCTGAGTAGCAATCAGCCCCAGCATTTT	CASSRLSSNQPQHF
-	-	TRBJ1-6	TRBV6-6	TGTGCCAGCAGGCCTGTAGGCCGGGATTCACCCCTCCACTTT	CASRPVGRDSPLHF
-	-	TRBJ1-5	TRBV4-1	TGCGCCAGCAGCCAGGGTGACAGAGAAGGGCCCCAGCATTTT	CASSQGDREGPQHF
TRBD1	-	TRBJ1-1	TRBV11-2	TGTGCCAGCGGAGACTACAGGGGGACAGGACTATTCCCTGAAGCTTTCTTT	CASGDYRGTGLFPEAFF